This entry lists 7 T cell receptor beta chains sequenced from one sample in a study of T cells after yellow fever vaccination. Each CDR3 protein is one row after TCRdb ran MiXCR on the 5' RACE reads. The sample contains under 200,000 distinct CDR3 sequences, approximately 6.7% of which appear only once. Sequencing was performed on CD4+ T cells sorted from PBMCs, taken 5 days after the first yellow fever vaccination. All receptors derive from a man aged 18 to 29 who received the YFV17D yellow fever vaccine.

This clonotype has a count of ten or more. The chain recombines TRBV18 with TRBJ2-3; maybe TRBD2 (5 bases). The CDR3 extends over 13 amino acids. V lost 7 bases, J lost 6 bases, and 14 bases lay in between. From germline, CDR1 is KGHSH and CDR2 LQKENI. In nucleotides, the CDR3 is TGTGCCAGCTGCCCTCCGGGGTTCGATACGCAGTATTTT. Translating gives CASCPPGFDTQYF.

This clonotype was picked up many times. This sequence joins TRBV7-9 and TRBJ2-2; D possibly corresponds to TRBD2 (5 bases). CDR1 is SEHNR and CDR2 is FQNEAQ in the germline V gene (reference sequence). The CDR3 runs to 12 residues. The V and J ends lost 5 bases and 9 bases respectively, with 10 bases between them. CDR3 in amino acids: CASSPRTRELFF. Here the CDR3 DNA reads TGTGCCAGCAGCCCTAGGACTCGGGAGCTGTTTTTT.

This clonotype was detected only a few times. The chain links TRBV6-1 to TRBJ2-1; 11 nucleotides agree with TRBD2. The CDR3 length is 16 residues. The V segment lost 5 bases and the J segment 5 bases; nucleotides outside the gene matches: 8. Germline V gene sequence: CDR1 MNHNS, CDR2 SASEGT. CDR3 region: CASSQTIAGGHNEQFF. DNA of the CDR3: TGTGCCAGCAGTCAGACCATAGCGGGGGGGCACAATGAGCAGTTCTTC.

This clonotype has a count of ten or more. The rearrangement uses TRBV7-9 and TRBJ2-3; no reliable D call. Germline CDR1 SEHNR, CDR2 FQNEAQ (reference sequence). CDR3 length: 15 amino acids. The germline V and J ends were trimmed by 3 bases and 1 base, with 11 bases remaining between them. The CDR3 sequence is CASSFSAGGTDTQYF. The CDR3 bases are TGTGCCAGCAGCTTTTCCGCAGGAGGCACAGATACGCAGTATTTT.

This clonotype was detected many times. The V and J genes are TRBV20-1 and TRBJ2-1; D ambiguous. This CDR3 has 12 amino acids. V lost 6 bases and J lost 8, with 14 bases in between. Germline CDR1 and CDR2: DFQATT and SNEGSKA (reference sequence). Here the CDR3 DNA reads TGCAGTGCCACGGGCCCGTTGGATGAGCAGTTCTTC. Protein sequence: CSATGPLDEQFF.

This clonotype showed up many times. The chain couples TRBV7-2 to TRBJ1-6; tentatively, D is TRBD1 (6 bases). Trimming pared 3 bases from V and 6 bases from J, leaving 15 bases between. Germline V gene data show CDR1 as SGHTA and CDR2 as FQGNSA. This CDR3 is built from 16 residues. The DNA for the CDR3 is TGTGCCAGCAGCTTGGCCCCGACAGGCCTTAATTCACCCCTCCACTTT. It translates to CASSLAPTGLNSPLHF.

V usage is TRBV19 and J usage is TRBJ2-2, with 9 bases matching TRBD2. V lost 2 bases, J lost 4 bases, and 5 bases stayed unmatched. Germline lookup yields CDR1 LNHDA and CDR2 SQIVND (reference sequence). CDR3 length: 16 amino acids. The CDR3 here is CASSILAGSVTGELFF. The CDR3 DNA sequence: TGTGCCAGTAGTATACTAGCGGGGTCGGTCACCGGGGAGCTGTTTTTT.